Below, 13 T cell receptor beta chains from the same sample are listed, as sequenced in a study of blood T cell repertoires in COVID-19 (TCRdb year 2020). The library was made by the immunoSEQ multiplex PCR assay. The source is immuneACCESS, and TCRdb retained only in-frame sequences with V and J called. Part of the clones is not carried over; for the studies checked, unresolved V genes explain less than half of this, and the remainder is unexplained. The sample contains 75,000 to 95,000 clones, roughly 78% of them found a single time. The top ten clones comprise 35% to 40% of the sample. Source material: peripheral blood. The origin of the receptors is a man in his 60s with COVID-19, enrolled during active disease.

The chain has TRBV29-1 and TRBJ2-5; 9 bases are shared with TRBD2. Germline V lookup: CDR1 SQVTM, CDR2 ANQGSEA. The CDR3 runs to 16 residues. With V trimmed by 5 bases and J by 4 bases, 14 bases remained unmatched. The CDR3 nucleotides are TGCAGCGTTCAGTCGTCTAGCGGGGTTCTAGGAGAGACCCAGTACTTC. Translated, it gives CSVQSSSGVLGETQYF.

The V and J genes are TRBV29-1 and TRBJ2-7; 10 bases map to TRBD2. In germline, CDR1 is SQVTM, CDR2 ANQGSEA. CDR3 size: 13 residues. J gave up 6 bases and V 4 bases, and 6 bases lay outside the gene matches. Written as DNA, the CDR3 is TGCAGCGTTGCTATGCTAGCGGGAGTCGAGCAGTACTTC. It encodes CSVAMLAGVEQYF.

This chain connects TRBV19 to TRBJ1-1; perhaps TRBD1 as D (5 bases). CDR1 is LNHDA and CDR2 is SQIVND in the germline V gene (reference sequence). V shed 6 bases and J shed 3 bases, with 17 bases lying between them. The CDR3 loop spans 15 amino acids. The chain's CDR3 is CASSTQWGGDTEAFF. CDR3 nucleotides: TGTGCCAGTAGCACTCAATGGGGGGGTGACACTGAAGCTTTCTTT.

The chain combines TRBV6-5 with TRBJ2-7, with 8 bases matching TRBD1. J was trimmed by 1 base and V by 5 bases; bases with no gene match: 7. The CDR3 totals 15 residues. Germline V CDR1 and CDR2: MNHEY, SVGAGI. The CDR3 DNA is TGTGCCAGCAGTATACCACAGGGGGGATCCTACGAGCAGTACTTC. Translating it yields CASSIPQGGSYEQYF.

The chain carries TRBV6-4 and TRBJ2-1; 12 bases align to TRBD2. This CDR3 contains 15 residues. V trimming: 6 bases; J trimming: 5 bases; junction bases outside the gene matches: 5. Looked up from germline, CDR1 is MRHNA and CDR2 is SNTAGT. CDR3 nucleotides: TGTGCCAGCAGCATACTAGCGGGGGGAAACAATGAGCAGTTCTTC. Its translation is CASSILAGGNNEQFF.

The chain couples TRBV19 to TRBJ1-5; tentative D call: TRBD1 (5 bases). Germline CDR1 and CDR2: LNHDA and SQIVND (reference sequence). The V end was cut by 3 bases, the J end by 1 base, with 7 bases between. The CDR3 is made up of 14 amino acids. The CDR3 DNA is TGTGCCAGTAGTATCGACAGAAGCAATCAGCCCCAGCATTTT. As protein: CASSIDRSNQPQHF.

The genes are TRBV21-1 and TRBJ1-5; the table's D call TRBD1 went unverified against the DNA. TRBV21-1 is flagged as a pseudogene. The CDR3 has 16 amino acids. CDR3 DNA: TGTGCCAGCAGCATGGGCAAGGTAGTCGGCAATCAGCCCCAGCATTTT. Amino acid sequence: CASSMGKVVGNQPQHF.

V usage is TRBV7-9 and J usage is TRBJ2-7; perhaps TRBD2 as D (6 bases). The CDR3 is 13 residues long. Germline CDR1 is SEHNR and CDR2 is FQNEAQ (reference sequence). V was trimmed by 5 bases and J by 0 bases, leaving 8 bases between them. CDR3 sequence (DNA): TGTGCCAGCAGCAGGGGAGGCTCCTACGAGCAGTACTTC. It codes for CASSRGGSYEQYF.

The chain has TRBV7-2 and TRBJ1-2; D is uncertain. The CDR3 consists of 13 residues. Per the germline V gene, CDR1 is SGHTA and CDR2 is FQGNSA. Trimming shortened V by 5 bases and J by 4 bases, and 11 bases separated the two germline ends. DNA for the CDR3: TGTGCCAGCAGCCCCGACAAGTCCTATGGCTACACCTTC. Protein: CASSPDKSYGYTF.

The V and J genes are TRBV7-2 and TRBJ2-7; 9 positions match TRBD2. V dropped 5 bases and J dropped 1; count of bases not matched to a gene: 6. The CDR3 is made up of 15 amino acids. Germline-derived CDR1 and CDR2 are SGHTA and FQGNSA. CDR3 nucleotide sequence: TGTGCCAGCAGCAATAGCGGGGGTAAATCCTACGAGCAGTACTTC. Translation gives CASSNSGGKSYEQYF.

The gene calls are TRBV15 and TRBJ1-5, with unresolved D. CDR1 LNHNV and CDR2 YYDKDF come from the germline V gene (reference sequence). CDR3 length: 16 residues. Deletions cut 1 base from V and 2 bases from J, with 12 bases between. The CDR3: CATSRGTGKGNQPQHF. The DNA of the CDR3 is TGTGCCACCAGCAGAGGAACGGGGAAGGGCAATCAGCCCCAGCATTTT.

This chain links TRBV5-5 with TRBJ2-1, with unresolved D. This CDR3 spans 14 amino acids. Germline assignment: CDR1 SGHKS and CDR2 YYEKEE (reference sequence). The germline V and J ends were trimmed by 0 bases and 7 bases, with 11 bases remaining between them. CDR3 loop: CASSLALLSNEQFF. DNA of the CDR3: TGTGCCAGCAGCTTGGCACTGTTGTCGAATGAGCAGTTCTTC.

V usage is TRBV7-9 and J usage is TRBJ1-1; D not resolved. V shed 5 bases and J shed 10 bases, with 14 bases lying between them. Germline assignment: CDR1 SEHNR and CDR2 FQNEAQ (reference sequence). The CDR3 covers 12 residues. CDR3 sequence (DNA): TGTGCCAGCAGCGGCATCTCCGTGGCAGCTTTCTTT. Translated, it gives CASSGISVAAFF.